Below are 10 T cell receptor beta chains sequenced from a single sample in a study of PD-1 blockade in mismatch repair-deficient tumors. The repertoire was sequenced with immunoSEQ multiplex PCR; TCRdb's copy has only in-frame clones and lacks some. This sample has 45,000 to 55,000 clones, with 81% found just once. This sample comprised peripheral blood, obtained roughly 21 weeks after starting pembrolizumab. The receptors originated from an adult with mismatch repair-deficient cancer.

The rearrangement uses TRBV11-3 and TRBJ2-5, with 9 bases fitting TRBD1. The germline V gene encodes CDR1 SGHNT and CDR2 YENEEA. With V trimmed by 6 bases and J by 5 bases, 10 bases remained unmatched. This CDR3 region has 15 residues. In nucleotides, the CDR3 is TGTGCCAGCAGTTCTCGGGACAGGGCTCTCGAGACCCAGTACTTC. It specifies CASSSRDRALETQYF.

This chain uses TRBV7-2 with TRBJ1-4, with TRBD1 matching 9 bases. The CDR3 has 15 residues. The V gene's germline CDR1 is SGHTA and CDR2 FQGNSA. The trim removed 1 base at V and 10 bases at J, leaving 7 bases unmatched. The chain's CDR3 is CASSLVGGTGLKLFF. CDR3 coding DNA: TGTGCCAGCAGCTTAGTAGGGGGGACAGGGTTAAAACTGTTTTTT.

As to this clone: Other nucleotide sequences in the sample specify the same CDR3. This rearrangement joins TRBV15 to TRBJ2-3; TRBD2 is a possible D gene (5 bases). The CDR3 sequence is 15 residues long. V was clipped by 0 bases and J by 6 bases, with 13 bases between them. Per the germline V gene, CDR1 is LNHNV and CDR2 is YYDKDF (reference sequence). For the CDR3, the DNA is TGTGCCACCAGCAGAGATCGGGGTCCTGCCGATACGCAGTATTTT. Translation: CATSRDRGPADTQYF.

The chain joins TRBV6-5 to TRBJ1-1, with D perhaps matching TRBD1 (5 bases). Germline V gene lookup returns CDR1 MNHEY and CDR2 SVGAGI. CDR3 size: 13 residues. Trimming took 5 bases from V and 6 from J, leaving 13 bases between them. The CDR3 region has the DNA TGTGCCAGCAGTGCGGGGGGAAGGGCTGAAGCTTTCTTT. Encoded protein: CASSAGGRAEAFF.

The V gene is TRBV11-2, the J gene TRBJ2-7; TRBD1 matches at 8 bases. The V gene's germline CDR1 is SGHAT and CDR2 FQNNGV. The CDR3 is 15 residues long. V gave up 1 base and J gave up 2 bases; unmatched junction bases: 4. The CDR3 spells CASSLAQGATYEQYF. The CDR3 DNA sequence: TGTGCCAGCAGCTTAGCGCAGGGGGCAACCTACGAGCAGTACTTC.

This chain joins TRBV29-1 and TRBJ1-1; TRBD1 matches at 8 bases. The CDR3 spans 12 residues. In germline, CDR1 is SQVTM, CDR2 ANQGSEA. V trimming: 6 bases; J trimming: 4 bases; junction bases outside the gene matches: 4. As DNA, the CDR3 is TGCAGCGTCAGACAGGGGACCACTGAAGCTTTCTTT. Translation gives CSVRQGTTEAFF.

The chain joins TRBV6-4 to TRBJ2-3; the match to TRBD2 covers 16 bases. The CDR3 length is 20 residues. J gave up 4 bases and V 2 bases, and 12 bases lay outside the gene matches. CDR1 is MRHNA and CDR2 is SNTAGT in the germline V gene. Here the CDR3 reads CASSDPTPGLAGGPADTQYF. DNA for the CDR3: TGTGCCAGCAGTGACCCGACCCCGGGACTAGCGGGAGGGCCGGCAGATACGCAGTATTTT.

The chain employs TRBV4-1 and TRBJ2-5; 8 nucleotides align to TRBD2. Germline V lookup: CDR1 MGHRA, CDR2 YSYEKL. The CDR3 contains 15 residues. With V trimmed by 3 bases and J by 0 bases, 3 bases remained unmatched. The CDR3 bases are TGCGCCAGCAGCCATGGACTAGCTTACCAAGAGACCCAGTACTTC. This sequence encodes CASSHGLAYQETQYF.

The gene calls are TRBV7-2 and TRBJ2-2; D unresolved. V dropped 5 bases and J dropped 8 bases, with 9 bases sitting between them. The germline V gene encodes CDR1 SGHTA and CDR2 FQGNSA. The CDR3 has 12 amino acids. CDR3 loop: CASSPLIGELFF. The CDR3 nucleotides read TGTGCCAGCAGCCCCCTCATAGGGGAGCTGTTTTTT.

The gene calls are TRBV4-1 and TRBJ1-2, with 8 bases matching TRBD1. The CDR3 totals 15 residues. Germline V gives CDR1 MGHRA, CDR2 YSYEKL. V dropped 4 bases and J dropped 1; count of bases not matched to a gene: 5. The CDR3 sequence is CASSRGTGDNYGYTF. For the CDR3, the DNA is TGCGCCAGCAGCCGAGGGACAGGAGATAACTATGGCTACACCTTC.